This TCR beta chain was sequenced in a study of cytomegalovirus exposure and HLA in healthy donors. Across the whole study: The platform used for the roughly 110 validation repertoires matched that of the approximately 670 first-cohort repertoires, a later analysis reported. Study results and limitations: Rare sequences made up most TCRs, while some public TCRs were found in many donors. Per published reports, the classifier diagnosed cytomegalovirus status with high specificity and sensitivity.

The V end was cut by 5 bases, the J end by 12 bases, with 17 bases between. This CDR3 spans 13 amino acids. The germline V gene has CDR1 SGHAT and CDR2 FQNNGV. Clones were read by immunoSEQ multiplex PCR, and TCRdb kept only the in-frame ones, dropping some. The sample has about 69,000 clones, approximately 94% seen once; the top ten hold more than 0.9%. The donors were members of the roughly 130-subject validation cohort (separate from the roughly 670-subject first cohort). Worth noting for this clone: Antigen specificity is unknown.

The clonotype comes from a woman between 18 and 29 years old in good health and CMV-seronegative. The chain links TRBV11-2 to TRBJ2-1; D is possibly TRBD1 (6 bases). Source material: PBMCs. DNA for the CDR3: TGTGCCAGCAGCCCCGGAACAGGGTTTGTGCAGTTCTTC. The encoded protein is CASSPGTGFVQFF.